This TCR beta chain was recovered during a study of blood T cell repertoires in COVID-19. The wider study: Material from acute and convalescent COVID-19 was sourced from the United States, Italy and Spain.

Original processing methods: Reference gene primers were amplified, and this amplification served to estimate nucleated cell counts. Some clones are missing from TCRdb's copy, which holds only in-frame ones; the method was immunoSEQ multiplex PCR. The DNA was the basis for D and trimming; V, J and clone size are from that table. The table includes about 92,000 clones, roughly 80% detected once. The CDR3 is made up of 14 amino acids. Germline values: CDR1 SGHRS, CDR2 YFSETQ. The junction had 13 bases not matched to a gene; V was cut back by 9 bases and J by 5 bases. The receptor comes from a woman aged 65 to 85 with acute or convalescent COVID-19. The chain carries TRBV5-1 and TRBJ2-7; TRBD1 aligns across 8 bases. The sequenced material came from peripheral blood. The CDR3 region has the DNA TGCGCCACCCGTCCAGGGGGCGATTCACACGAGCAGTACTTC. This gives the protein CATRPGGDSHEQYF.